Listed below are T cell receptor beta chains from one sample, sequenced in a study of blood T cell repertoires in COVID-19. Data came from immunoSEQ multiplex PCR; TCRdb stores just in-frame clones and leaves some out. The sample has over 100,000 clones, roughly 86% seen once. The sequenced sample consisted of peripheral blood. The receptors were sampled from an older woman with COVID-19, enrolled during active disease. CDR3s include the opening cysteine and the closing phenylalanine or tryptophan. D genes are given only for firm matches. Clone size is stated in some rows and not others, as once, few, many or a class when expanded.

V gene	clone size	D gene	J gene	CDR3 protein	CDR3 DNA
TRBV28	NA	TRBD2	TRBJ2-5	CASSYTPGGSGGWETQYF	TGTGCCAGCAGTTATACCCCTGGGGGTAGCGGGGGGTGGGAGACCCAGTACTTC
TRBV6-6	NA	TRBD1	TRBJ1-1	CASSNRGQLNTEAFF	TGTGCCAGCAGTAACAGGGGTCAGCTGAACACTGAAGCTTTCTTT
TRBV7-9	NA	NA	TRBJ2-1	CASSKVGAGYNEQFF	TGTGCCAGCAGTAAAGTGGGGGCGGGCTACAATGAGCAGTTCTTC
TRBV5-4	NA	TRBD1	TRBJ1-1	CASSSPLARQGEAFF	TGTGCCAGCAGCTCCCCTCTCGCTAGACAGGGCGAAGCTTTCTTT
TRBV3-1/TRBV3-2	NA	NA	TRBJ1-1	CASSHDRRNTEAFF	TGTGCCAGCAGCCACGACAGGAGGAACACTGAAGCTTTCTTT
TRBV3-1/TRBV3-2	NA	TRBD1	TRBJ1-5	CASSHDRGRNNQPQHF	TGTGCCAGCAGCCATGACAGGGGAAGGAACAATCAGCCCCAGCATTTT
TRBV5-1	once	TRBD1	TRBJ2-2	CASSIRTGGGTGELFF	TGCGCCAGCAGCATCAGGACAGGGGGTGGCACCGGGGAGCTGTTTTTT
TRBV2	NA	TRBD2	TRBJ2-1	CASTPLEVLAGPNEQFF	TGTGCCAGCACCCCCCTTGAGGTACTAGCGGGGCCTAATGAGCAGTTCTTC
TRBV10-2	NA	NA	TRBJ1-1	CASSEGSGWGAEAFF	TGCGCCAGCAGTGAAGGGTCCGGGTGGGGGGCTGAAGCTTTCTTT
TRBV30	NA	NA	TRBJ2-1	CAWSEASSYNEQFF	TGTGCCTGGAGCGAAGCGAGCTCCTACAATGAGCAGTTCTTC
TRBV11-1	NA	TRBD1	TRBJ2-1	CASRPRDSYNEQFF	TGTGCCAGCAGGCCCCGGGACAGTTACAATGAGCAGTTCTTC
TRBV7-2	NA	TRBD1	TRBJ2-6	CASSPYRGDGANVLTF	TGTGCCAGCAGCCCGTACAGGGGTGATGGGGCCAACGTCCTGACTTTC
TRBV5-6	NA	TRBD2	TRBJ2-2	CASSFDGGINIYTGELFF	TGTGCCAGCAGCTTTGACGGGGGGATAAATATTTACACCGGGGAGCTGTTTTTT
TRBV11-2	NA	TRBD1	TRBJ2-7	CASSKGPQGSYEQYF	TGTGCCAGCAGCAAAGGGCCACAGGGGAGCTACGAGCAGTACTTC
TRBV4-1	NA	NA	TRBJ1-2	CASSQGTGAGAYGYTF	TGCGCCAGCAGCCAAGGGACGGGAGCTGGGGCCTATGGCTACACCTTC
TRBV3-1/TRBV3-2	NA	NA	TRBJ1-2	CASSQPSAALGGYGYTF	TGTGCCAGCAGCCAACCATCGGCTGCCCTAGGGGGCTATGGCTACACCTTC
TRBV11-2	NA	NA	TRBJ2-7	CASSSRLVEQYF	TGTGCCAGCAGCTCCAGACTAGTTGAGCAGTACTTC
TRBV27	NA	NA	TRBJ2-7	CASSFSQGEQYF	TGTGCCAGCAGTTTTTCCCAGGGCGAGCAGTACTTC
TRBV5-5	NA	NA	TRBJ2-1	CASSSGGLNEQFF	TGTGCCAGCAGCTCCGGGGGGCTCAATGAGCAGTTCTTC
TRBV29-1	NA	NA	TRBJ2-7	CSVRVGLSYEQYF	TGCAGCGTACGGGTCGGCCTCTCCTACGAGCAGTACTTC
TRBV29-1	NA	NA	TRBJ2-5	CSADGGQETQYF	TGCAGCGCCGACGGGGGACAAGAGACCCAGTACTTC
TRBV18	NA	TRBD1	TRBJ1-2	CASSRQGGDYGYTF	TGTGCCAGCTCGCGACAGGGCGGGGACTATGGCTACACCTTC
TRBV28	NA	NA	TRBJ1-2	CASSSIDRFGYTF	TGTGCCAGCAGTTCAATCGACAGGTTCGGCTACACCTTC
TRBV30	once	TRBD2	TRBJ2-3	CAWNVRGASRDTQYF	TGTGCCTGGAACGTGCGGGGGGCTTCACGAGATACGCAGTATTTT
TRBV27	NA	NA	TRBJ2-7	CASSFGTATYEQYF	TGTGCCAGCAGTTTCGGGACTGCTACCTACGAGCAGTACTTC
TRBV20-1	NA	NA	TRBJ2-7	CSARFRTEQYF	TGCAGTGCTAGATTCAGGACAGAGCAGTACTTC
TRBV24-1	NA	TRBD1	TRBJ1-2	CATSDARQGQTGGYTF	TGTGCCACCAGTGATGCCCGACAGGGCCAGACCGGTGGCTACACCTTC
TRBV5-1	once	TRBD1	TRBJ2-2	CASSSSDRGNTGELFF	TGCGCCAGCAGCTCATCGGACAGGGGGAATACCGGGGAGCTGTTTTTT